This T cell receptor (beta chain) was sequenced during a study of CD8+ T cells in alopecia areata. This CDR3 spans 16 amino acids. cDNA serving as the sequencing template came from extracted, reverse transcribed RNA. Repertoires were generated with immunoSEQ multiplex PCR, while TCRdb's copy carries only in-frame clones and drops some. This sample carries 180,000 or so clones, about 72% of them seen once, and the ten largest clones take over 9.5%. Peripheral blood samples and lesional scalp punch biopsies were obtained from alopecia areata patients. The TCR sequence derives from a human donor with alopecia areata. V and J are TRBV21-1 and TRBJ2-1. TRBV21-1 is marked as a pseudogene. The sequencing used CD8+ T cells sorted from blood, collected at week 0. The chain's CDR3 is CASSKLTGASYNEQFF. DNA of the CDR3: TGTGCCAGCAGCAAATTGACGGGGGCCTCATACAATGAGCAGTTCTTC.